This T cell receptor beta chain was captured by sequencing in a study of control samples from healthy donors and cancer patients. The data were produced by immunoSEQ multiplex PCR, yet TCRdb's version contains in-frame clones alone and is incomplete. Among over 100,000 clones, about 90% were seen once, and the ten largest hold approximately 2%. Trimming pared 4 bases from V and 9 bases from J, leaving 26 bases between. Germline lookup yields CDR1 MNHEY and CDR2 SMNVEV (reference sequence). This CDR3 has 17 amino acids. The source is a woman in her 50s in good health. V gene TRBV27 combines with J gene TRBJ2-3; TRBD2 is a possible D gene (5 bases). The source material was blood. In nucleotides, the CDR3 is TGTGCCAGCAGTTCCTTTCTCGCGGGCCTCACCCCCTCCACGCAGTATTTT. Encoded protein: CASSSFLAGLTPSTQYF.